This T cell receptor (beta chain) was sequenced during a study of cytomegalovirus exposure and HLA in healthy donors. Study-level results: Researchers catalogued approximately 160 TCR beta chains as cytomegalovirus-associated.

In the case of this clone: Its specificity is unknown.

The V segment lost 4 bases and the J segment 8 bases; nucleotides outside the gene matches: 7. The CDR3 has 13 amino acids. The germline V gene encodes CDR1 ENHRY and CDR2 SYGVKD. The PCR contained 60 Vbeta and 13 Jbeta primers. Assay used: immunoSEQ multiplex PCR; TCRdb lists only in-frame clones, some missing. This sample carries under 300,000 clones, approximately 81% of them seen once, and the ten largest clones take approximately 8.4%. The sample comprised PBMCs. The clonotype was recovered from a woman aged 60-75 years in good health and CMV-seropositive. This chain connects TRBV10-3 to TRBJ1-2; 7 bases agree with TRBD1. The CDR3 protein is CAISGDRANGYTF. CDR3 sequence (DNA): TGTGCCATCAGTGGTGACAGGGCGAACGGCTACACCTTC.